This is a list of T cell receptor beta chains from one sample in a study of beta chain features in type 1 diabetes. TCRdb keeps only in-frame clones here, not all; method: immunoSEQ multiplex PCR. Seen here are under 500,000 clones, around 30% observed once, and the top ten hold about 0.065%. Sequences were obtained from naive CD4+ T cells from blood. The receptors originated from a man between 18 and 29 years old in good health. CDR3s include the opening cysteine and the closing phenylalanine or tryptophan. Clone size is given for some rows only: seen once, a few or many times, or a class if the clone is expanded.

clone size,V gene,J gene,CDR3 protein
-,TRBV29-1,TRBJ1-1,CSVDRGLDTEAFF
few,TRBV7-3,TRBJ1-2,CASSVPSGAGSYTF
-,TRBV10-3,TRBJ2-1,CAISGRALSNNEQFF
-,TRBV5-1,TRBJ2-7,CASSSGVQGYEQYF
-,TRBV27,TRBJ1-5,CASRDRGNQPQHF
once,TRBV28,TRBJ2-4,CASSFQSRDTLGNIQYF
-,TRBV19,TRBJ1-1,CASSIYTGQNTEAFF
few,TRBV7-2,TRBJ1-3,CASRRSRDSGNTIYF
-,TRBV18,TRBJ1-1,CASSASMNTEAFF
-,TRBV2,TRBJ2-7,CASSEAGQSNEQYF
-,TRBV30,TRBJ2-7,CAWRRSQGEQYF
-,TRBV29-1,TRBJ1-2,CSGGPGDGYTF
few,TRBV13,TRBJ1-2,CASSLNPPRGDGYGYTF
-,TRBV7-8,TRBJ2-3,CASSLDGLAADTQYF
-,TRBV28,TRBJ2-7,CASSFGGRGEQYF
few,TRBV6-5,TRBJ2-6,CASSTSGSGANVLTF
few,TRBV18,TRBJ2-1,CASSQTGGVGNEQFF
few,TRBV25-1,TRBJ2-7,CASSEAQPPDEQYF
-,TRBV5-1,TRBJ2-1,CASSGLAVRLPYNEQFF
few,TRBV9,TRBJ2-3,CASSVVQITDTQYF
few,TRBV7-2,TRBJ2-1,CASSLGPSGPSSYNEQFF
-,TRBV5-1,TRBJ2-6,CASSLTTSGIGTGANVLTF
-,TRBV7-2,TRBJ2-3,CASSTRDVPDTQYF
few,TRBV30,TRBJ2-1,CAWSAAGLAGRQQFF
few,TRBV29-1,TRBJ1-5,CSVAGTGGNQPQHF
-,TRBV29-1,TRBJ2-1,CSVVQDRYNEQFF
-,TRBV11-3,TRBJ2-1,CASSLGPGNEQFF
-,TRBV30,TRBJ1-5,CAWSAGRSNQPQHF
-,TRBV2,TRBJ2-1,CASTAGVVGEQFF
few,TRBV4-2,TRBJ1-5,CASSQGQDNQPQHF
few,TRBV7-6,TRBJ2-3,CASSGRDRAYTLDTQYF
-,TRBV7-2,TRBJ2-7,CASSLSTAGVPYEQYF
few,TRBV29-1,TRBJ2-5,CSVEGGTSGPQETQYF
-,TRBV9,TRBJ1-3,CASSDMDGRSGNTIYF
-,TRBV18,TRBJ2-1,CASSPGDPYNEQFF
few,TRBV6-5,TRBJ2-7,CASSLRTGIYEQYF
few,TRBV10-3,TRBJ2-1,CAISESINNEQFF
-,TRBV29-1,TRBJ1-5,CSVPRTDGCNQPQHF
few,TRBV7-9,TRBJ2-7,CASSFRTDSYEQYF
-,TRBV5-4,TRBJ2-3,CASSFYGGDTQYF
few,TRBV9,TRBJ2-1,CASSVDVTEQFF
-,TRBV4-3,TRBJ2-7,CASSLLGPPGRYEQYF
few,TRBV7-2,TRBJ1-5,CASSSRGPNQPQHF
few,TRBV7-9,TRBJ1-4,CASSPWDRSNEKLFF
few,TRBV6-4,TRBJ1-2,CASRMGQGYPSGDGYTF
-,TRBV30,TRBJ1-1,CAWTLRGLGLTFF
few,TRBV30,TRBJ2-1,CAWRLAFNEQFF
-,TRBV7-9,TRBJ1-1,CASSITGNTEAFF
-,TRBV30,TRBJ2-7,CAWRDRVYEQYF
few,TRBV4-2,TRBJ2-1,CASSQEAGKYEQFF
few,TRBV7-8,TRBJ2-1,CASRAGLGALLDRNEQFF
-,TRBV28,TRBJ2-1,CASSLWPGGQGLSGTSSYNEQFF